The sequence of this T cell receptor beta chain was determined in a study of graft-versus-host responses after intestinal transplantation. The table came from immunoSEQ multiplex PCR; TCRdb's copy has only in-frame clones and leaves some out. The sample includes about 120,000 clones, 90% of them seen just once. Note on this clone: Its antigen is not identified.

The sample consisted of unstimulated CD4+ T cells sorted from spleen or lymph node cells, taken before intestinal transplant. This TCR was sampled from a human donor who received an intestinal transplant.

The CDR3: CASRGLARTDTQYF. CDR3 in DNA: TGTGCCAGCAGGGGGCTAGCGAGGACAGATACGCAGTATTTT. The J gene is TRBJ2-3, the V gene TRBV5-6, with TRBD2 as a possible D gene (6 bases). CDR3 size: 14 residues. V was pared by 5 bases and J by 3 bases, with 13 bases between. Germline V gene lookup returns CDR1 SGHDT and CDR2 YYEEEE.